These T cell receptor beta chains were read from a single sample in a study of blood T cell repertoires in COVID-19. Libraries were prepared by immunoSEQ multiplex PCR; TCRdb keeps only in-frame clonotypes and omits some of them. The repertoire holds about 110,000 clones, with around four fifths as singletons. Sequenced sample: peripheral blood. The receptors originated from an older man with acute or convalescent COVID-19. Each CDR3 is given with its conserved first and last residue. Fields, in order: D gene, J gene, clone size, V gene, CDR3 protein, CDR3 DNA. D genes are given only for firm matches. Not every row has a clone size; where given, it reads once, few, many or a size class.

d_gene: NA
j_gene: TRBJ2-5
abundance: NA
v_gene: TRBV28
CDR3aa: CASSPLTGSRQETQYF
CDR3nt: TGTGCCAGCAGTCCCCTCACAGGGAGTAGGCAAGAGACCCAGTACTTC

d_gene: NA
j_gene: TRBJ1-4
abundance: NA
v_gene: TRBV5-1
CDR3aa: CASSDGTRGKLFF
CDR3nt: TGCGCCAGCAGCGACGGGACCAGGGGAAAACTGTTTTTT

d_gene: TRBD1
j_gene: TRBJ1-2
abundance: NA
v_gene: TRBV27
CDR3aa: CASSPGTGGAYGYTF
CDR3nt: TGTGCCAGCAGTCCAGGGACAGGGGGCGCCTATGGCTACACCTTC

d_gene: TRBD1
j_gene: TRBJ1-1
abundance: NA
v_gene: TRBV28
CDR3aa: CASMGQGSGNTEAFF
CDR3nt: TGTGCCAGCATGGGACAGGGAAGCGGGAACACTGAAGCTTTCTTT

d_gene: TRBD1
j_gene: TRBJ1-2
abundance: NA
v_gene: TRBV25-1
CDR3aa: CASSPPGQGSYGYTF
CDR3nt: TGTGCCAGCAGTCCTCCTGGACAGGGAAGTTATGGCTACACCTTC

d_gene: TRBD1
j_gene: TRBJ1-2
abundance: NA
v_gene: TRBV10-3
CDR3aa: CAISFSGQGMNGYTF
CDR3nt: TGTGCCATCTCCTTCTCGGGACAGGGAATGAATGGCTACACCTTC

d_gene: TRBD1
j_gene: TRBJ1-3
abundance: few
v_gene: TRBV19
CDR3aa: CASSVSRDSSGNTIYF
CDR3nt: TGTGCCAGTAGCGTTTCCCGGGACAGCTCTGGAAACACCATATATTTT

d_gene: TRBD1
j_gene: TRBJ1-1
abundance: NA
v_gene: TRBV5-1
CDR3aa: CASSPQGAWNTEAFF
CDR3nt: TGCGCCAGCAGCCCGCAGGGGGCATGGAACACTGAAGCTTTCTTT

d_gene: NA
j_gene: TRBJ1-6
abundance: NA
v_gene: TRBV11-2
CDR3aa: CASTLRVLYNSPLHF
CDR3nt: TGTGCCAGCACCTTACGGGTTTTGTATAATTCACCCCTCCACTTT

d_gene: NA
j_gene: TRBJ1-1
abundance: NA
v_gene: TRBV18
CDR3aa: CASSPYTDMNTEAFF
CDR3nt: TGTGCCAGCTCCCCATACACAGATATGAACACTGAAGCTTTCTTT

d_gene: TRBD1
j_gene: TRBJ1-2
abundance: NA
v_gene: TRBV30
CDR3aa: CAWSVWRQGGGYTF
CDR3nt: TGTGCCTGGAGTGTATGGAGACAGGGGGGTGGCTACACCTTC

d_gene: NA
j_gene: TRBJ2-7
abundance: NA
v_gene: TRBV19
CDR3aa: CASSQQALLGEQYF
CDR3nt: TGTGCCAGTAGTCAACAGGCACTCCTAGGCGAGCAGTACTTC

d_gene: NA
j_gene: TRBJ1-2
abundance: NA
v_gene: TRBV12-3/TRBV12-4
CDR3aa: CASRAGERSGYTF
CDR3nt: TGTGCCAGCAGGGCAGGGGAGCGTAGTGGCTACACCTTC

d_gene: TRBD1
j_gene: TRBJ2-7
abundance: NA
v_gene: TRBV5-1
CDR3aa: CASSLDKTGGYEQYF
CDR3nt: TGCGCCAGCAGCTTGGATAAGACAGGGGGCTACGAGCAGTACTTC

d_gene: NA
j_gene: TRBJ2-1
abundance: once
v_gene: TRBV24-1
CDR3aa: CATSDLASSYNEQFF
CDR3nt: TGTGCCACCAGTGATTTGGCGAGCTCCTACAATGAGCAGTTCTTC

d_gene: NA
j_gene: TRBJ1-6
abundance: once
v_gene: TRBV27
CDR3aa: CASSNREGNSPLHF
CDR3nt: TGTGCCAGCAGTAACCGGGAGGGTAATTCACCCCTCCACTTT

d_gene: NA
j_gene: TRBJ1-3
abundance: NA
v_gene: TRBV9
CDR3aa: CASSPVTGQNSGNTIYF
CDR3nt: TGTGCCAGCAGCCCAGTTACCGGACAGAACTCTGGAAACACCATATATTTT

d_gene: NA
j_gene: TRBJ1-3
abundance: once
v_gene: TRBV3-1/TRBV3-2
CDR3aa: CASSQLLSGNTIYF
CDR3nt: TGTGCCAGCAGCCAACTCCTCTCTGGAAACACCATATATTTT

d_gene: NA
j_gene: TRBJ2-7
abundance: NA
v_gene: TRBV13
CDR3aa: CASSPTGKTYEQYF
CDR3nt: TGTGCCAGCAGCCCGACCGGGAAAACCTACGAGCAGTACTTC

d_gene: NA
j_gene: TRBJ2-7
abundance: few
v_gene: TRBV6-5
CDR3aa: CASSYSTGKPYEQYF
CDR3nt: TGTGCCAGCAGTTACTCGACAGGAAAACCCTACGAGCAGTACTTC

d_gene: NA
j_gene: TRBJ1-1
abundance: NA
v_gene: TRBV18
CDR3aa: CASSPSSGGDTEAFF
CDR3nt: TGTGCCAGCTCACCCTCTTCGGGGGGGGACACTGAAGCTTTCTTT

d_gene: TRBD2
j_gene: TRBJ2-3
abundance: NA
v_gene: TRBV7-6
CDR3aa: CASSSRSGASGDTQYF
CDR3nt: TGTGCCAGCAGCTCGCGGAGCGGGGCCTCCGGAGATACGCAGTATTTT

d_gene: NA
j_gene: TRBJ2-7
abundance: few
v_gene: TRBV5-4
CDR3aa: CASSLVTGSYEQYF
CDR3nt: TGTGCCAGCAGCTTGGTGACAGGCTCCTACGAGCAGTACTTC

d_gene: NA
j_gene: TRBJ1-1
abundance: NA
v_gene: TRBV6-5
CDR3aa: CASSNRVQGLKAFF
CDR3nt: TGTGCCAGCAGTAACAGGGTCCAGGGCTTGAAAGCTTTCTTT

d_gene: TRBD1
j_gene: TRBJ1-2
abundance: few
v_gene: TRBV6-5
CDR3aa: CASSSRGASNGYTF
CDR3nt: TGTGCCAGCAGTAGCAGGGGGGCGAGTAATGGCTACACCTTC

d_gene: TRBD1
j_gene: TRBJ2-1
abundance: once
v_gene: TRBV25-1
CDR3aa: CASSYRGLINEQFF
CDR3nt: TGTGCCAGCAGTTACAGGGGGCTCATCAATGAGCAGTTCTTC

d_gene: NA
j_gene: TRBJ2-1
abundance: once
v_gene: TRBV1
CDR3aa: CTSRPGTSGSNEQFF
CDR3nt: TGCACCAGCAGACCCGGGACTAGCGGGAGCAATGAGCAGTTCTTC

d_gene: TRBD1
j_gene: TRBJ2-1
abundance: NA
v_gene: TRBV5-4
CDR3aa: CASTQGAPRDNEQFF
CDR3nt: TGTGCCAGCACCCAGGGGGCGCCCAGAGATAATGAGCAGTTCTTC

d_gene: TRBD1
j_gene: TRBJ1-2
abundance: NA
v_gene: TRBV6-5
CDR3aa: CASSYSNQGESGYTF
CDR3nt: TGTGCCAGCAGTTACTCGAATCAGGGGGAAAGTGGCTACACCTTC

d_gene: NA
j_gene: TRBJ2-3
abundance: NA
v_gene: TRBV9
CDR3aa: CASSPQSTGTQYF
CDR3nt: TGTGCCAGCAGCCCCCAGTCGACAGGCACGCAGTATTTT

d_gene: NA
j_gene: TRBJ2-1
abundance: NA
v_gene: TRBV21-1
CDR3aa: CASSKEGVTGTSGYTYYNEQFF
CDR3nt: TGTGCCAGCAGCAAAGAGGGGGTAACCGGGACTAGCGGCTACACTTACTACAATGAGCAGTTCTTC

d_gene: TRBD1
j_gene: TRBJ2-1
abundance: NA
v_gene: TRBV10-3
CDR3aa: CAIRGTGGNEQFF
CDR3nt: TGTGCCATCAGGGGGACAGGGGGGAATGAGCAGTTCTTC

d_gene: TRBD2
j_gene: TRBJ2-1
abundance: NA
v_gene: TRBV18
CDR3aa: CVSSRRTSGINEQFF
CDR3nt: TGTGTCAGCTCACGCAGGACTAGCGGGATAAATGAGCAGTTCTTC

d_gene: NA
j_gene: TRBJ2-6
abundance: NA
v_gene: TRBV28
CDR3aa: CASSVKRSLGANVLTF
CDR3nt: TGTGCCAGCAGTGTTAAAAGATCTCTAGGGGCCAACGTCCTGACTTTC

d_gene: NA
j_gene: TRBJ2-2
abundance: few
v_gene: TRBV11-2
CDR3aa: CASTGNTGELFF
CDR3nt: TGTGCCAGCACAGGGAACACCGGGGAGCTGTTTTTT

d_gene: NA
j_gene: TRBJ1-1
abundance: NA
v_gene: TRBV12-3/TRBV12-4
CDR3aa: CASSGSGNTEAFF
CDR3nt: TGTGCCAGCAGTGGTTCCGGGAACACTGAAGCTTTCTTT

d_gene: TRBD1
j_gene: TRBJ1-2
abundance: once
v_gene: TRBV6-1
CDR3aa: CASSEKDRDGYGYTF
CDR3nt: TGTGCCAGCAGTGAGAAGGACAGGGACGGCTATGGCTACACCTTC

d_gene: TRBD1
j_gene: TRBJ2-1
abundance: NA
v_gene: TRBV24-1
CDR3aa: CATSLAPGQGYNEQFF
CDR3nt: TGTGCCACCAGTTTAGCCCCGGGACAGGGTTACAATGAGCAGTTCTTC

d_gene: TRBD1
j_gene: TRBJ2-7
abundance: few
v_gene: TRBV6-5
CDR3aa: CASSLDRGPYEQYF
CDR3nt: TGTGCCAGCAGCCTAGACAGGGGGCCCTACGAGCAGTACTTC

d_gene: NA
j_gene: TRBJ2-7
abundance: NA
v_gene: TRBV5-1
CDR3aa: CASSLFSSSYEQYF
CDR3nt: TGCGCCAGCAGCTTGTTTTCTAGCTCCTACGAGCAGTACTTC

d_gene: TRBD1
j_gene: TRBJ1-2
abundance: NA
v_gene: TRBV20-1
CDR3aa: CSASDATGGLVYGYTF
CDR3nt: TGCAGTGCTAGTGACGCGACAGGGGGCCTGGTCTATGGCTACACCTTC

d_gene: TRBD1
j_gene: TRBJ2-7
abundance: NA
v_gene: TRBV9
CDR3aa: CASSGDRGREQYF
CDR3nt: TGTGCCAGCAGCGGAGACAGGGGCAGGGAGCAGTACTTC

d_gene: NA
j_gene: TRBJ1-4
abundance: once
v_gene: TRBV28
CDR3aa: CASSFRRPLGEKLFF
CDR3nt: TGTGCCAGCAGTTTTAGGAGGCCCCTAGGGGAAAAACTGTTTTTT

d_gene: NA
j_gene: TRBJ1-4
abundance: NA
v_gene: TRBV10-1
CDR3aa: CASGYRVVGEKLFF
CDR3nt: TGCGCCAGCGGATACAGGGTCGTGGGTGAAAAACTGTTTTTT

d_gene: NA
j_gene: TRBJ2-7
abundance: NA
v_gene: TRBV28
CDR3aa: CATGSYEQYF
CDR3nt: TGTGCCACTGGGAGCTACGAGCAGTACTTC

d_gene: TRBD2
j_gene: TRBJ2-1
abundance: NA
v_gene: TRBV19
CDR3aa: CASSIGGSGRGSSYNEQFF
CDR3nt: TGTGCCAGTAGTATCGGGGGAAGCGGGAGGGGTAGCTCCTACAATGAGCAGTTCTTC

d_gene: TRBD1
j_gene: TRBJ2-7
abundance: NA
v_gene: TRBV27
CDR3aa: CASSSRLSTGVGSAYEQYF
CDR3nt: TGTGCCAGCAGTTCGAGACTATCTACAGGGGTAGGATCGGCCTACGAGCAGTACTTC

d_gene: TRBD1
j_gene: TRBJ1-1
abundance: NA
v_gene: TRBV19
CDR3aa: CASSTQGAGNTEAFF
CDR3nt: TGTGCCAGTAGTACCCAGGGGGCAGGGAACACTGAAGCTTTCTTT

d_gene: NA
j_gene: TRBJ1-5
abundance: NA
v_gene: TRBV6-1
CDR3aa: CASSEIVRDQPQHF
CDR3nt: TGTGCCAGCAGTGAAATCGTCCGGGATCAGCCCCAGCATTTT

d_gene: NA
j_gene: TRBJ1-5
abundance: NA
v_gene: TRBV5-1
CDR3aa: CASSTGVGGQPQHF
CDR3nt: TGCGCCAGCAGTACTGGGGTGGGGGGTCAGCCCCAGCATTTT

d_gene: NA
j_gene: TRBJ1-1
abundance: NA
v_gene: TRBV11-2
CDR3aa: CASTLDASGGFGRTEAFF
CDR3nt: TGTGCCAGCACCTTAGATGCCAGCGGGGGGTTTGGGCGCACTGAAGCTTTCTTT

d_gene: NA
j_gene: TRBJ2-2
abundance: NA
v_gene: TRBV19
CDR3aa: CASDLTGGGPGELFF
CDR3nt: TGTGCCAGTGACCTCACAGGGGGGGGTCCCGGGGAGCTGTTTTTT

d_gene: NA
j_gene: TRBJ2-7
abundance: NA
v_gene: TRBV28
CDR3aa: CASRGAGAGEQYF
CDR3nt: TGTGCCAGCAGGGGCGCAGGGGCAGGAGAGCAGTACTTC

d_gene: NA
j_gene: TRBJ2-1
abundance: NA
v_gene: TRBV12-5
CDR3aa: CASGEPHEQFF
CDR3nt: TGTGCTAGTGGTGAGCCCCATGAGCAGTTCTTC